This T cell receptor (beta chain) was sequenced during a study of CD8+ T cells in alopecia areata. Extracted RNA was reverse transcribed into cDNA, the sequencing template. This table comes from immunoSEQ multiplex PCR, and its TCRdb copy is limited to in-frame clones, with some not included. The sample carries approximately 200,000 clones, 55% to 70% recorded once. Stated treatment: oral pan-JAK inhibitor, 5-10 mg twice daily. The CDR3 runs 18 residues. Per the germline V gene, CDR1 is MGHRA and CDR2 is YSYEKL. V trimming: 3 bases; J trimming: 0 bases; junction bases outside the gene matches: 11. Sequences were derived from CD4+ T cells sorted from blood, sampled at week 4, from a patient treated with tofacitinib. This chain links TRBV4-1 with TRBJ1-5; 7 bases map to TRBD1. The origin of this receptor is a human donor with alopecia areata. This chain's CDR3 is CASSQGGTAAYSNQPQHF. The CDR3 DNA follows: TGCGCCAGCAGCCAGGGCGGGACAGCAGCTTATAGCAATCAGCCCCAGCATTTT.